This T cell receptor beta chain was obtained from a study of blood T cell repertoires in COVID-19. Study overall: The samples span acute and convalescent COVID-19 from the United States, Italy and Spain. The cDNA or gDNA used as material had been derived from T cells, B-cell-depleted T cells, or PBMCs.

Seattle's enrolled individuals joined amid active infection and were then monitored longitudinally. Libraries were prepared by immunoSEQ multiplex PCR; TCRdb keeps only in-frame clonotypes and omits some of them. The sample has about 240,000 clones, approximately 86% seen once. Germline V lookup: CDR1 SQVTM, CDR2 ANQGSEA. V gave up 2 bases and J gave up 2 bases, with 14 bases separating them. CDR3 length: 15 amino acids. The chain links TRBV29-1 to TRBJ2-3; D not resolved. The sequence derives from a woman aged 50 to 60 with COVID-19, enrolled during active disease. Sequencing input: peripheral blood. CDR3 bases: TGCAGCGTTGAACCAATCCGTCGGGTCACAGATACGCAGTATTTT. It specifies CSVEPIRRVTDTQYF.